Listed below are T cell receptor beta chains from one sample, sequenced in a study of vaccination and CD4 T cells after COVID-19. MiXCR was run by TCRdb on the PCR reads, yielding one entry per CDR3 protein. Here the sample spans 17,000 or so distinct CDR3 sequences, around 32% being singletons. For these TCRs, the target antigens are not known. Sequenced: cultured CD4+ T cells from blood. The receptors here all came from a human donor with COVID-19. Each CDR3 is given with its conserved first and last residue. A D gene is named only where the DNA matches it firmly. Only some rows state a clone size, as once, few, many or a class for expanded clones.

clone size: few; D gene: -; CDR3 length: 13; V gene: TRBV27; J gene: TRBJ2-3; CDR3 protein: CASSYAPTDTQYF; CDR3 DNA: TGTGCCAGCAGTTATGCCCCTACAGATACGCAGTATTTT
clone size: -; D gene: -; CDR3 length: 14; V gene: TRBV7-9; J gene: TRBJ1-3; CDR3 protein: CASSQPTLGNTIYF; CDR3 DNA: TGTGCCAGCAGCCAGCCCACCCTGGGAAACACCATATATTTT
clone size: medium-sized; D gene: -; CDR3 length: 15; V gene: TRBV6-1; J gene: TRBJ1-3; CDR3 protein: CASSATQGTGNTIYF; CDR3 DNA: TGTGCCAGCAGTGCAACTCAGGGCACCGGAAACACCATATATTTT
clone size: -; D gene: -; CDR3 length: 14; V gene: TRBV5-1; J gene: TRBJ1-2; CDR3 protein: CASSLAGGGNGYTF; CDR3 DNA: TGCGCCAGCAGCTTGGCTGGGGGCGGAAACGGCTACACCTTC
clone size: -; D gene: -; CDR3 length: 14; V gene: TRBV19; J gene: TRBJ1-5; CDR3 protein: CASSIVRGDQPQHF; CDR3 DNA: TGTGCCAGTAGTATAGTGAGGGGTGACCAGCCCCAGCATTTT
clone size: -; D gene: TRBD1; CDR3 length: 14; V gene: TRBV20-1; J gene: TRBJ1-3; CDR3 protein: CSARSGGFGNTIYF; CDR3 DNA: TGCAGTGCTAGATCAGGGGGGTTCGGAAACACCATATATTTT
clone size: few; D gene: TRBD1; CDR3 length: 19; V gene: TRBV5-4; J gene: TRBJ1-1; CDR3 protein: CASSLVPTAFDRGHTEAFF; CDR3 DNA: TGTGCCAGCAGCTTGGTCCCCACCGCCTTCGACAGGGGGCACACTGAAGCTTTCTTT
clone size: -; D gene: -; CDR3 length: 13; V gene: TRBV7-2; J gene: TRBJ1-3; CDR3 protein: CASSLSYGNTIYF; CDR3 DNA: TGTGCCAGCAGCTTGAGTTACGGAAACACCATATATTTT
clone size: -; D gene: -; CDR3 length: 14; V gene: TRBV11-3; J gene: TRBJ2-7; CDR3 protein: CASSLEGGSDEQYF; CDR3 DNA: TGTGCCAGCAGCTTAGAGGGCGGCAGCGACGAGCAGTACTTC
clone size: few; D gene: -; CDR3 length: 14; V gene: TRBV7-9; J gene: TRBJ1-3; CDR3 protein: CASSLRGSGNTIYF; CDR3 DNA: TGTGCCAGCAGCTTAAGGGGCTCTGGAAACACCATATATTTT
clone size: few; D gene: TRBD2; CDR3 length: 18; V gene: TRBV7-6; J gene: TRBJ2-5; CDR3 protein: CASSLGTSGGTYQETQYF; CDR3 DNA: TGTGCCAGCAGCTTAGGAACTAGCGGGGGGACGTACCAAGAGACCCAGTACTTC
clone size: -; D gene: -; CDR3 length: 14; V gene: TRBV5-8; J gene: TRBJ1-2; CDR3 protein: CASSLEGRRYGYTF; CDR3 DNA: TGTGCCAGCAGCTTGGAAGGACGGCGCTATGGCTACACCTTC
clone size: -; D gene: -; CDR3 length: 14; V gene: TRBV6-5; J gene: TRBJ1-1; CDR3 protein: CASSYGGMNTEAFF; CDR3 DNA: TGTGCCAGCAGTTACGGAGGCATGAACACTGAAGCTTTCTTT
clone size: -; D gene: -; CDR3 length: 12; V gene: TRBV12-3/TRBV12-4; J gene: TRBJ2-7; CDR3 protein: CASKGGEYEQYF; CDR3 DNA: TGTGCCAGCAAAGGAGGCGAGTATGAGCAGTACTTC
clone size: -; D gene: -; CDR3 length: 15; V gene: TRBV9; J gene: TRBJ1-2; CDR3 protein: CASSVAGRTNYGYTF; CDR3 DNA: TGTGCCAGCAGCGTAGCAGGGCGGACTAACTATGGCTACACCTTC
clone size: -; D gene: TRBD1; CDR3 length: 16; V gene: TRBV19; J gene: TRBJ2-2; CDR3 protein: CASSRGQGQHTGELFF; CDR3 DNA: TGTGCCAGTAGTCGCGGACAGGGTCAACACACCGGGGAGCTGTTTTTT